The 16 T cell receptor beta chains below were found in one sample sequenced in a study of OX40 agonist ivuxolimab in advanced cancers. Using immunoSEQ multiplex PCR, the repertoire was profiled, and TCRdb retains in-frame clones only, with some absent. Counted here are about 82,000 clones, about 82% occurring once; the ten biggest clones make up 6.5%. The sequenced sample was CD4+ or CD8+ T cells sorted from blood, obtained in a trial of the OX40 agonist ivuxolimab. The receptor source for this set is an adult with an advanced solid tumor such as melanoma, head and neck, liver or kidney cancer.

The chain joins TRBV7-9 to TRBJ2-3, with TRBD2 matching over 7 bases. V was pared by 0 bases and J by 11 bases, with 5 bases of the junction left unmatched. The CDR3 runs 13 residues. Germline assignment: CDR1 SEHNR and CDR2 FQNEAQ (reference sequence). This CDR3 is CASSLALGRVQYF. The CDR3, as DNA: TGTGCCAGCAGCTTAGCGCTGGGGAGGGTGCAGTATTTT.

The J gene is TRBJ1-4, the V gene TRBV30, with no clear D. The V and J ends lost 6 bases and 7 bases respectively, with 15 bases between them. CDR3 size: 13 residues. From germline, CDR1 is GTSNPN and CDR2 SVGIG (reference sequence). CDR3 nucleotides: TGTGCCTGCGTCCAAGGGTCTGGTGAAAAACTGTTTTTT. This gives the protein CACVQGSGEKLFF.

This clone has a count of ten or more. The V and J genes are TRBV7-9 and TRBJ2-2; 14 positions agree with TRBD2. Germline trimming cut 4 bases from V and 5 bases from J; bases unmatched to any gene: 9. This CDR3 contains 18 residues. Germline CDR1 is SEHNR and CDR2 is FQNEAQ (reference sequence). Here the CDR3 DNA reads TGTGCCAGCAGCTCAAGCTTTAGGACTAGCGGGAGGACCGGGGAGCTGTTTTTT. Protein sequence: CASSSSFRTSGRTGELFF.

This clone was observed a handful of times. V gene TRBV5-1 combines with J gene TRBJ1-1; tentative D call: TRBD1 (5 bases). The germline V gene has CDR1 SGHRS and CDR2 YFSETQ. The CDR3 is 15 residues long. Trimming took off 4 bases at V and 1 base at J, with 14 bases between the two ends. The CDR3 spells CASSPQAGRNTEAFF. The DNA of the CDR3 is TGCGCCAGCAGCCCCCAGGCAGGGCGGAACACTGAAGCTTTCTTT.

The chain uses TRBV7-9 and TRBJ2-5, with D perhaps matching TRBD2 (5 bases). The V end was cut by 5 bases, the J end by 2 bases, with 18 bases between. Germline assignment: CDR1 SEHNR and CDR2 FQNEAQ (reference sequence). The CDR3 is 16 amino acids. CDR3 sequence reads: CASSKGYATGQETQYF. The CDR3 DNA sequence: TGTGCCAGCAGCAAAGGGTACGCGACGGGGCAAGAGACCCAGTACTTC.

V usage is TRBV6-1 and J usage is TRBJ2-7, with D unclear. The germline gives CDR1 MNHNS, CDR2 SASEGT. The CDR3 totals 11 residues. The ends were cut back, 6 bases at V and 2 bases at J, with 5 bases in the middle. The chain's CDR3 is CASSSTYEQYF. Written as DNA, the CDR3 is TGTGCCAGCAGCAGTACCTACGAGCAGTACTTC.

The DNA for the CDR3 is TGTGCCATCAGTGGGGCCGAGGGCAGTCTAGTCTATGGCTACACCTTC. It codes for CAISGAEGSLVYGYTF. This chain connects TRBV10-3 to TRBJ1-2, with D unresolved. This CDR3 spans 16 amino acids. In germline, CDR1 is ENHRY, CDR2 SYGVKD. V lost 4 bases, J lost 4 bases, and 19 bases lay in between.

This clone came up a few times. CDR3 in DNA: TGTGCCTGGAGATTGGGGCAGGGGATCTCGAACACTGAAGCTTTCTTT. Its protein product is CAWRLGQGISNTEAFF. V usage is TRBV30 and J usage is TRBJ1-1, with D possibly matching TRBD1 (6 bases). Germline V gene data show CDR1 as GTSNPN and CDR2 as SVGIG (reference sequence). With 3 bases removed from V and 1 base from J, the gap between germline ends came to 18 bases. This CDR3 region has 16 residues. Complete variable domain (other parts from reference TRBV30 and TRBJ1-1): SQTIHQWPATLVQPVGSPLSLECTVEGTSNPNLYWYRQAAGRGLQLLFYSVGIGQISSEVPQNLSASRPQDRQFILSSKKLLLSDSGFYLCAWRLGQGISNTEAFFGQGTRLTVV.

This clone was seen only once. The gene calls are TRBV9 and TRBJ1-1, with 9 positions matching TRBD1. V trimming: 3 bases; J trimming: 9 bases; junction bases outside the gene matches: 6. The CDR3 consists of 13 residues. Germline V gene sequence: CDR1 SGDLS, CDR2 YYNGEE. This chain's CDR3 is CASSAPGQGQAFF. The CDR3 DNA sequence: TGTGCCAGCAGCGCTCCGGGACAGGGTCAAGCTTTCTTT.

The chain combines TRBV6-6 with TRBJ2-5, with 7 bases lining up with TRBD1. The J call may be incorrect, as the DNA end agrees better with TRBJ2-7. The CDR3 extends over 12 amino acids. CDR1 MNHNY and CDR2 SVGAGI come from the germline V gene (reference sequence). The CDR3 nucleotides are TGTGCCAGCAGTTTGCCAGGGGGCGAGCAGTACTTC. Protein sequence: CASSLPGGEQYF.

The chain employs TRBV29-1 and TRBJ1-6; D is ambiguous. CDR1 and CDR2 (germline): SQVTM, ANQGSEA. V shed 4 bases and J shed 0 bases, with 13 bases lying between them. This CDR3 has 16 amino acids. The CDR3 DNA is TGCAGCGTTGTGATCGTCTTGCGCTCCTATAATTCACCCCTCCACTTT. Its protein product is CSVVIVLRSYNSPLHF.

The CDR3 reads CATGGGNTEAFF. The CDR3 region has the DNA TGTGCCACCGGGGGGGGGAACACTGAAGCTTTCTTT. The V gene is TRBV10-3, the J gene TRBJ1-1; TRBD1 might be the D (5 bases). The CDR3 consists of 12 residues. Germline CDR1 reads ENHRY; CDR2 reads SYGVKD. V gave up 10 bases and J gave up 1 base, with 10 bases separating them.

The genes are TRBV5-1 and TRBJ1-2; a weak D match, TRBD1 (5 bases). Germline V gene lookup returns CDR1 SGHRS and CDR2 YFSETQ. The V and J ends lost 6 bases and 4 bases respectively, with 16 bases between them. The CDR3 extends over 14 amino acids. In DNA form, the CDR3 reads TGCGCCAGCACCACAGGATCCGCGGGCTATGGCTACACCTTC. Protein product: CASTTGSAGYGYTF.

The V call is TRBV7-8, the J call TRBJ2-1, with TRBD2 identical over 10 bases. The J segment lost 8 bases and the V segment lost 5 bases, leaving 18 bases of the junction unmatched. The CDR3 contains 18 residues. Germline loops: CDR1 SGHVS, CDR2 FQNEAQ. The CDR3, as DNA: TGTGCCAGCAGCCCCCGTAAGGTAGCGGGGGGTCGAGGGGATGAGCAGTTCTTC. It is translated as CASSPRKVAGGRGDEQFF.

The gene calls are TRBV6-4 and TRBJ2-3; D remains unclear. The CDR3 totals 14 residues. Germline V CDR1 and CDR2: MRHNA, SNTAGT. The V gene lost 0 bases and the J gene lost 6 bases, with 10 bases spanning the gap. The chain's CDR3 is CASSDSALGDTQYF. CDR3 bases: TGTGCCAGCAGTGACTCGGCACTGGGGGATACGCAGTATTTT.

CDR3 nucleotides: TGTGCCAGCAGCCTCCGAACTAGCGGGGTCTACAATGAGCAGTTCTTC. Its translation: CASSLRTSGVYNEQFF. This rearrangement joins TRBV16 to TRBJ2-1; 10 bases map to TRBD2. Germline-derived CDR1 and CDR2 are KGHSY and FQNENV. The CDR3 totals 16 residues. After removal of 4 bases from V and 3 bases from J, the junction contained 6 bases not matched to a gene.